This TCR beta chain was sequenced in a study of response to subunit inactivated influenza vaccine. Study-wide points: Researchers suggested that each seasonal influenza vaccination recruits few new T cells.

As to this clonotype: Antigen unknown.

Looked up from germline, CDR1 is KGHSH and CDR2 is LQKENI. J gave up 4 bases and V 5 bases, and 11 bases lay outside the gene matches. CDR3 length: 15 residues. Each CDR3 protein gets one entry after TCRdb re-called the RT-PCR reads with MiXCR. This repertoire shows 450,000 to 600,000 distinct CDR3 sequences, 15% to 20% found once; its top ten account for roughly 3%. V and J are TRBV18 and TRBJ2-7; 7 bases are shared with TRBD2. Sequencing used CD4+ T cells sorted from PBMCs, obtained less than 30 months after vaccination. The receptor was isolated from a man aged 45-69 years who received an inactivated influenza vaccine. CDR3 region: CASSRTSGGAYEQYF. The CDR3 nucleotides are TGTGCCAGCTCAAGGACTAGTGGTGGCGCTTACGAGCAGTACTTC.